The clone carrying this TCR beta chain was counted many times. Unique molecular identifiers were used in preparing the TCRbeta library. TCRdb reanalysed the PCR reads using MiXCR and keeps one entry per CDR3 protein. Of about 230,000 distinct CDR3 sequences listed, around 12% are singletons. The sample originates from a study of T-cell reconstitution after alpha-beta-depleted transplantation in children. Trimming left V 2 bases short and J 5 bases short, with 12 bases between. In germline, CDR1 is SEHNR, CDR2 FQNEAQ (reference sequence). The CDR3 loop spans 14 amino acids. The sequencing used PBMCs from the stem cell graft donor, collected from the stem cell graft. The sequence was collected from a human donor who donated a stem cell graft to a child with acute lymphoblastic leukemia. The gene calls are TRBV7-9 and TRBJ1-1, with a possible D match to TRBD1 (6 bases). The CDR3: CASSLMTGETEAFF. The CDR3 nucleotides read TGTGCCAGCAGCTTAATGACAGGTGAAACTGAAGCTTTCTTT.